This T cell receptor (beta chain) was documented in a study of cytomegalovirus exposure and HLA in healthy donors. Overall study: Roughly 180 million T cells yielded more than 95 million unique TCR beta sequences, as an earlier analysis found. Early on, a data release was issued that held 85 million to 95 million unique TCRs from HLA-typed donors. Study-wide results and caveats: Several V segments, TRBV6-2 and TRBV6-3 among them, could not be told apart and were dropped.

As regards this clone: Its antigen is not known.

The CDR3 has 16 residues. The V gene's germline CDR1 is MNHEY and CDR2 SVGAGI. The V gene lost 0 bases and the J gene lost 3 bases, with 14 bases spanning the gap. This PCR relied on a set of 60 Vbeta primers and 13 Jbeta primers. The table came from immunoSEQ multiplex PCR; TCRdb's copy has only in-frame clones and leaves some out. The profile shows roughly 90,000 clones, roughly 82% of them singletons. The material sequenced was PBMCs. The chain employs TRBV6-5 and TRBJ1-1; D gene unclear. This clonotype was sampled from a man in his thirties or forties in good health and CMV-seropositive. For the CDR3, the DNA is TGTGCCAGCAGTTACTCATTGGGGAGGGCGGACACTGAAGCTTTCTTT. This encodes CASSYSLGRADTEAFF.